What follows are 30 T cell receptor beta chains derived from one specimen sequenced in a study of cytomegalovirus exposure and HLA in healthy donors. The PCR ran on 60 Vbeta and 13 Jbeta primers. Method: immunoSEQ multiplex PCR; TCRdb's copy keeps in-frame clones and lacks some. Of around 160,000 clones in the sample, roughly 80% were seen once. The sample was PBMCs. These receptors were collected from a human donor in good health.

The genes are TRBV7-2 and TRBJ1-1; D not resolved. The ends were cut back, 5 bases at V and 0 bases at J, with 13 bases in the middle. CDR3 length equals 15 residues. Germline V gives CDR1 SGHTA, CDR2 FQGNSA. DNA for the CDR3: TGTGCCAGCAGCCCAGGAGGTGCATTGAACACTGAAGCTTTCTTT. Amino acid sequence: CASSPGGALNTEAFF. Combining the CDR3 with reference TRBV7-2 and TRBJ1-1 gives the whole variable domain GAGVSQSPSNKVTEKGKDVELRCDPISGHTALYWYRQSLGQGLEFLIYFQGNSAPDKSGLPSDRFSAERTGGSVSTLTIQRTQQEDSAVYLCASSPGGALNTEAFFGQGTRLTVV.

This chain joins TRBV7-2 and TRBJ2-3; 7 bases line up with TRBD1. CDR1 and CDR2 from the germline V gene are SGHTA and FQGNSA. CDR3 length: 14 amino acids. J was trimmed by 6 bases and V by 6 bases; bases with no gene match: 9. CDR3 in DNA: TGTGCCAGCAGGATTATGACAGGGACGGATACGCAGTATTTT. It encodes CASRIMTGTDTQYF.

The chain uses TRBV6-1 and TRBJ1-5; unclear D gene. This CDR3 spans 15 amino acids. Trimming cost V 3 bases and J 0 bases, with 9 bases left between them. Per germline, CDR1 MNHNS and CDR2 SASEGT. CDR3 loop: CASSERNYSNQPQHF. CDR3 bases: TGTGCCAGCAGTGAGCGGAATTATAGCAATCAGCCCCAGCATTTT.

The chain couples TRBV4-1 to TRBJ1-2; 8 nucleotides match TRBD1. The CDR3 totals 15 residues. Germline V lookup: CDR1 MGHRA, CDR2 YSYEKL. Trimming removed 2 bases from V and 2 bases from J; junction bases left unmatched: 4. DNA for the CDR3: TGCGCCAGCAGCCAACCGACAGGGGCAAACTATGGCTACACCTTC. Protein: CASSQPTGANYGYTF.

The genes are TRBV9 and TRBJ1-5; possibly TRBD1 for D (6 bases). The CDR3 totals 15 residues. Germline loops: CDR1 SGDLS, CDR2 YYNGEE. Deletions cut 10 bases from V and 1 base from J, with 18 bases between. The CDR3 region is CAGNGGGRSNQPQHF. CDR3 DNA sequence: TGTGCCGGAAATGGGGGGGGCCGGAGCAATCAGCCCCAGCATTTT.

V and J are TRBV7-6 and TRBJ2-5; TRBD2 matches 10 bases. V lost 1 base and J lost 4; bases outside the gene matches: 9. The CDR3 totals 17 residues. Germline lookup yields CDR1 SGHVS and CDR2 FNYEAQ. This CDR3 reads CASSLEPQRGGRETQYF. Here the CDR3 DNA reads TGTGCCAGCAGCTTAGAACCACAGCGGGGGGGCCGAGAGACCCAGTACTTC.

The chain carries TRBV4-1 and TRBJ1-4; D is unresolved. The germline V gene encodes CDR1 MGHRA and CDR2 YSYEKL. The germline V and J ends were trimmed by 0 bases and 5 bases, with 10 bases remaining between them. This CDR3 is 15 amino acids long. For the CDR3, the DNA is TGCGCCAGCAGCCAAGATTTTCAGAAGAATGAAAAACTGTTTTTT. Encoded protein: CASSQDFQKNEKLFF.

This clone has just one count. This chain connects TRBV11-2 to TRBJ2-5, with 8 bases fitting TRBD2. Per the germline V gene, CDR1 is SGHAT and CDR2 is FQNNGV. The trim removed 6 bases at V and 4 bases at J, leaving 10 bases unmatched. The CDR3 spans 15 residues. Here the CDR3 DNA reads TGTGCCAGCAGTTTCCCGGGGGGGGCGCGAGAGACCCAGTACTTC. It encodes CASSFPGGARETQYF.

The table lists this clone with a count of one. The chain is built from TRBV9 and TRBJ1-1, with TRBD1 matching 7 bases. The CDR3 runs 13 residues. The junction had 6 bases not matched to a gene; V was cut back by 3 bases and J by 7 bases. Germline V gene sequence: CDR1 SGDLS, CDR2 YYNGEE. In DNA form, the CDR3 reads TGTGCCAGCAGCGGACAGGGACGGGGTGAAGCTTTCTTT. Translation gives CASSGQGRGEAFF.

The V call is TRBV27, the J call TRBJ2-1, with 9 nucleotides matching TRBD2. The CDR3 consists of 15 residues. The V gene's germline CDR1 is MNHEY and CDR2 SMNVEV (reference sequence). The V and J ends lost 5 bases and 6 bases, in that order; junction bases with no gene match: 8. Here the CDR3 DNA reads TGTGCCAGCAGTCTTGGGACTAGCAGGGGCAATGAGCAGTTCTTC. It translates to CASSLGTSRGNEQFF.

This clone occurred once. CDR3 amino acids: CASSKDRAAGTQYF. CDR3 DNA sequence: TGCGCCAGCAGCAAAGACAGGGCGGCGGGTACGCAGTATTTT. This chain joins TRBV5-1 and TRBJ2-3; 7 bases align to TRBD1. V lost 4 bases to trimming and J lost 8 bases; unmatched junction nucleotides: 10. The CDR3 is made up of 14 amino acids. From germline, CDR1 is SGHRS and CDR2 YFSETQ.

V gene TRBV2 combines with J gene TRBJ1-6; perhaps TRBD1 as D (5 bases). Looked up from germline, CDR1 is SNHLY and CDR2 is FYNNEI. This CDR3 has 16 residues. Trimming took off 6 bases at V and 5 bases at J, with 17 bases between the two ends. Here the CDR3 reads CASSPMGGNDNSPLHF. The CDR3 coding sequence is TGTGCCAGCAGCCCTATGGGGGGGAACGATAATTCACCCCTCCACTTT.

The chain carries TRBV4-3 and TRBJ1-1, with D maybe TRBD1 (6 bases). Germline assignment: CDR1 LGHNA and CDR2 YSLEER. The CDR3 is 15 residues long. V lost 0 bases, J lost 8 bases, and 16 bases lay in between. CDR3 DNA: TGCGCCAGCAGCCAAGATGCCTTAGGGACACCAGAAGCTTTCTTT. Amino acid sequence: CASSQDALGTPEAFF.

The table lists this clone with a count of one. CDR3 sequence: CASSLTGGAFYEQYF. The CDR3 nucleotides read TGTGCCAGCAGCCTGACAGGGGGCGCCTTCTACGAGCAGTACTTC. This chain connects TRBV27 to TRBJ2-7; TRBD1 matches at 10 bases. The junction had 8 bases not matched to a gene; V was cut back by 6 bases and J by 3 bases. CDR1 is MNHEY, CDR2 SMNVEV, per germline (reference sequence). The CDR3 is made up of 15 amino acids.

V and J are TRBV27 and TRBJ1-2; TRBD1 is a possible D gene (6 bases). The CDR3 sequence is 15 residues long. CDR1 and CDR2 from the germline V gene are MNHEY and SMNVEV (reference sequence). Trimming cost V 0 bases and J 2 bases, with 10 bases left between them. CDR3 region: CASSLSITGNYGYTF. The CDR3 bases are TGTGCCAGCAGTTTATCGATAACAGGGAACTATGGCTACACCTTC.

The rearrangement uses TRBV5-4 and TRBJ1-2; D may be TRBD1 (5 bases). There are 15 residues in the CDR3. CDR1 SGHNT and CDR2 YYREEE come from the germline V gene (reference sequence). The V gene lost 0 bases and the J gene lost 4 bases, with 13 bases spanning the gap. This CDR3 is CASSLGQPDLYGYTF. CDR3 DNA: TGTGCCAGCAGCTTGGGACAGCCCGACCTCTATGGCTACACCTTC.

This clone was seen a single time. J is TRBJ2-7 and V is TRBV27; 9 nucleotides agree with TRBD2. The CDR3 length is 15 residues. Germline loops: CDR1 MNHEY, CDR2 SMNVEV (reference sequence). The V segment lost 8 bases and the J segment 0 bases; nucleotides outside the gene matches: 8. The CDR3 region is CASAVYSGSSYEQYF. The CDR3 DNA reads TGTGCCAGCGCCGTTTATAGCGGGAGCTCCTACGAGCAGTACTTC.

The V gene is TRBV6-1, the J gene TRBJ1-1; TRBD1 is a possible D gene (5 bases). Germline V gene lookup returns CDR1 MNHNS and CDR2 SASEGT. The CDR3 has 11 amino acids. V dropped 4 bases and J dropped 10 bases, with 10 bases sitting between them. The CDR3 DNA reads as TGTGCCAGCAGTGCATTGGGGGGAGCTTTCTTT. Amino acids: CASSALGGAFF.

The chain links TRBV9 to TRBJ2-2; TRBD2 matches at 8 bases. Germline CDR1 SGDLS, CDR2 YYNGEE. The junction had 10 bases not matched to a gene; V was cut back by 0 bases and J by 0 bases. The CDR3 is made up of 19 amino acids. CDR3 residues: CASSVAGGLIDPNTGELFF. CDR3 bases: TGTGCCAGCAGCGTAGCGGGGGGGCTGATCGATCCGAACACCGGGGAGCTGTTTTTT.

The chain joins TRBV6-5 to TRBJ1-1; TRBD1 might be the D (5 bases). The ends were cut back, 7 bases at V and 5 bases at J, with 14 bases in the middle. Germline lookup yields CDR1 MNHEY and CDR2 SVGAGI. The CDR3 is made up of 13 amino acids. The chain's CDR3 is CASTLGVTTEAFF. In nucleotides, the CDR3 is TGTGCCAGCACCTTAGGGGTTACGACTGAAGCTTTCTTT.

This chain joins TRBV9 and TRBJ2-7, with TRBD2 as a possible D gene (6 bases). V was pared by 0 bases and J by 0 bases, with 7 bases between. The CDR3 sequence is 14 residues long. The germline CDR1 and CDR2 sequences are SGDLS and YYNGEE. The CDR3 loop is CASSVGLVSYEQYF. DNA of the CDR3: TGTGCCAGCAGCGTAGGACTAGTCTCCTACGAGCAGTACTTC.

The chain couples TRBV19 to TRBJ1-1; D is possibly TRBD1 (5 bases). Germline CDR1 reads LNHDA; CDR2 reads SQIVND (reference sequence). V was pared by 9 bases and J by 1 base, with 18 bases between. The CDR3 sequence is 15 residues long. In nucleotides, the CDR3 is TGTGCCAGCCTAGCGCGGGGGGAAGGGAACACTGAAGCTTTCTTT. Its translation: CASLARGEGNTEAFF.

This clone was detected a few times. The chain couples TRBV4-1 to TRBJ1-1; D may be TRBD1 (5 bases). With 0 bases removed from V and 0 bases from J, the gap between germline ends came to 8 bases. The CDR3 spans 15 residues. CDR1 is MGHRA and CDR2 is YSYEKL in the germline V gene. The CDR3 here is CASSQEGGLNTEAFF. CDR3 coding DNA: TGCGCCAGCAGCCAAGAGGGGGGACTGAACACTGAAGCTTTCTTT.

The rearrangement joins TRBV15 to TRBJ2-1; 7 nucleotides agree with TRBD2. Germline V gene sequence: CDR1 LNHNV, CDR2 YYDKDF (reference sequence). The CDR3 consists of 13 residues. V trimming: 2 bases; J trimming: 10 bases; junction bases outside the gene matches: 5. CDR3 sequence (DNA): TGTGCCACCAGCAGACGACTAGCTTGGGAGCAGTTCTTC. This encodes CATSRRLAWEQFF.

This clone was observed a single time. V and J are TRBV7-8 and TRBJ1-2, with D unresolved. The CDR3 covers 15 residues. The V end lost 7 bases, the J end lost 2 bases, and 17 bases lay between the germline ends. In germline, CDR1 is SGHVS, CDR2 FQNEAQ. The CDR3 loop reads CASTPRVPANYGYTF. The DNA of the CDR3 is TGTGCCAGCACCCCGCGGGTCCCCGCGAACTATGGCTACACCTTC.

The chain couples TRBV18 to TRBJ2-3; 10 bases align to TRBD1. Germline values: CDR1 KGHSH, CDR2 LQKENI. This CDR3 has 15 residues. V lost 2 bases to trimming and J lost 1 base; unmatched junction nucleotides: 0. The DNA of the CDR3 is TGTGCCAGCTCACCAGGGACAGGGGGCACAGATACGCAGTATTTT. It encodes CASSPGTGGTDTQYF.

This chain uses TRBV10-2 with TRBJ1-2; 7 nucleotides match TRBD1. The V and J ends lost 4 bases and 2 bases, in that order; junction bases with no gene match: 1. This CDR3 is 13 amino acids long. Germline lookup yields CDR1 WSHSY and CDR2 SAAADI. CDR3 nucleotides: TGCGCCAGCAGTGTGGACAGGAACTATGGCTACACCTTC. It codes for CASSVDRNYGYTF.

V is TRBV7-2 and J is TRBJ2-5; possible D gene TRBD2, 7 bases. The germline gives CDR1 SGHTA, CDR2 FQGNSA. CDR3 length: 14 amino acids. V was shortened by 4 bases and J by 7 bases, with 16 bases between the two germline ends. CDR3 in DNA: TGTGCCAGCAGCTCCTGGGGGGGCCCATCGACCCAGTACTTC. It is translated as CASSSWGGPSTQYF.

With respect to this clone: Compared with germline, one end of the junction differs, possibly owing to a read error. The same CDR3 can be traced to other DNA sequences in this sample. The chain is built from TRBV13 and TRBJ1-1; no definite D call. Germline V gives CDR1 PRHDT, CDR2 FYEKMQ (reference sequence). The CDR3 runs to 15 residues. The CDR3 loop is CASSQEQRPNTEAFF. In nucleotides, the CDR3 is TGTGCCAGCAGCCAAGAACAGAGACCGAACACTGAGGCTTTCTTT.

The chain couples TRBV7-2 to TRBJ2-7, with 12 nucleotides matching TRBD2. The V gene end was trimmed by 1 base and the J gene end by 5 bases; junction bases not matched to a gene: 6. From germline, CDR1 is SGHTA and CDR2 FQGNSA. The CDR3 sequence is 16 residues long. The CDR3 region is CASSLEASGGAHEQYF. In DNA, the CDR3 is TGTGCCAGCAGCTTAGAGGCTAGCGGGGGGGCCCACGAGCAGTACTTC.